This T cell receptor beta chain was recorded in a study of cytomegalovirus exposure and HLA in healthy donors. Study-wide findings and caveats: The listing of 150 to 200 TCR beta chains classed them as cytomegalovirus-associated.

In regard to this clone: No antigen is known for it.

The primer mix had 60 Vbeta and 13 Jbeta primers. The method was immunoSEQ multiplex PCR; TCRdb's version includes in-frame clones alone and lacks a portion of them. The sample records fewer than 150,000 clones, around 77% being singletons. The sequence derives from a woman between 25 and 40 years old in good health and CMV-seropositive. The material sequenced was PBMCs.

In nucleotides, the CDR3 is TGTGCCAGCAGCGCCGACAGTGAAGCTTTCTTT. Translating it yields CASSADSEAFF. The genes are TRBV5-4 and TRBJ1-1; maybe TRBD1 (5 bases). The CDR3 spans 11 residues. Germline CDR1 reads SGHNT; CDR2 reads YYREEE (reference sequence). Trimming shortened V by 4 bases and J by 7 bases, and 8 bases separated the two germline ends.